Below are 14 T cell receptor beta chains sequenced from a single sample in a study of human T cells and chemical hapten exposure. Each CDR3 protein is one row after TCRdb ran MiXCR on the RACE reads. The sample has tens of thousands of distinct CDR3 sequences; about 10% are singletons. The time point: patch test 1, 2 weeks after DPC sensitization. Treatment described: therapeutic diphenylcyclopropenone sensitization with weekly scalp DPC. The specimen was whole blood, collected in connection with sensitization to the hapten diphenylcyclopropenone (DPC). Every receptor here comes from a woman in her sixties with alopecia areata. Some clones in this sample may be carry-over from other donors' samples.

The table lists this clonotype with a few counts. The rearrangement uses TRBV5-1 and TRBJ2-1; 8 bases are a match to TRBD2. J was trimmed by 0 bases and V by 3 bases; bases with no gene match: 8. This CDR3 has 17 amino acids. From germline, CDR1 is SGHRS and CDR2 YFSETQ. CDR3 loop: CASSSPTSASSYNEQFF. For the CDR3, the DNA is TGCGCCAGCAGCTCGCCGACTAGCGCCAGCTCCTACAATGAGCAGTTCTTC.

This clonotype was seen many times. This chain links TRBV2 with TRBJ1-1; D is perhaps TRBD1 (6 bases). This CDR3 region has 14 residues. V was shortened by 3 bases and J by 1 base, with 9 bases between the two germline ends. CDR1 and CDR2 from the germline V gene are SNHLY and FYNNEI. The CDR3 loop is CASSDWGQNTEAFF. The CDR3 DNA reads as TGTGCCAGCAGTGATTGGGGGCAGAACACTGAAGCTTTCTTT.

The V and J genes are TRBV6-6 and TRBJ1-6, with 7 nucleotides matching TRBD1. The CDR3 spans 16 residues. The ends lost 4 bases at V and 4 bases at J; junction bases unmatched: 7. CDR1 and CDR2 from the germline V gene are MNHNY and SVGAGI (reference sequence). The CDR3 loop reads CASSFPDREYNSPLHF. The DNA of the CDR3 is TGTGCCAGCAGTTTCCCAGACAGGGAATATAATTCACCCCTCCACTTT.

V is TRBV2 and J is TRBJ2-1; D unclear. The V end lost 8 bases, the J end lost 2 bases, and 7 bases lay between the germline ends. The CDR3 runs 12 residues. Germline V lookup: CDR1 SNHLY, CDR2 FYNNEI. The CDR3 region has the DNA TGTGCCAGCCCGACCCCCTACAATGAGCAGTTCTTC. Its translation is CASPTPYNEQFF. Variable domain in full (rest from reference TRBV2 and TRBJ2-1): EPEVTQTPSHQVTQMGQEVILRCVPISNHLYFYWYRQILGQKVEFLVSFYNNEISEKSEIFDDQFSVERPDGSNFTLKIRSTKLEDSAMYFCASPTPYNEQFFGPGTRLTVL.

This clonotype was counted ten times or more. The chain uses TRBV18 and TRBJ2-1; 7 bases line up with TRBD2. V lost 1 base to trimming and J lost 3 bases; unmatched junction nucleotides: 6. CDR1 KGHSH and CDR2 LQKENI come from the germline V gene. The length of the CDR3 is 16 residues. The CDR3 here is CASSPLTGGDYNEQFF. The CDR3 region has the DNA TGTGCCAGCTCACCACTCACGGGGGGAGACTACAATGAGCAGTTCTTC.

V gene TRBV5-1 combines with J gene TRBJ1-2; D unresolved. CDR1 is SGHRS and CDR2 is YFSETQ in the germline V gene. The V end was cut by 4 bases, the J end by 3 bases, with 16 bases between. This CDR3 is built from 15 residues. The CDR3 bases are TGCGCCAGCAGCCCGGGCAGCCCCACCTACTATGGCTACACCTTC. It yields the protein CASSPGSPTYYGYTF.

This clonotype was seen repeatedly, ten times or more. The rearrangement joins TRBV5-5 to TRBJ1-1; D uncertain. The ends were cut back, 1 base at V and 5 bases at J, with 18 bases in the middle. The length of the CDR3 is 16 residues. Germline lookup yields CDR1 SGHKS and CDR2 YYEKEE (reference sequence). The CDR3 reads CASSLLVGNLGTEAFF. CDR3 DNA: TGTGCCAGCAGCTTGTTAGTCGGAAACCTGGGGACTGAAGCTTTCTTT. Looking up the rest from reference TRBV5-5 and TRBJ1-1 gives the full variable domain: DAGVTQSPTHLIKTRGQQVTLRCSPISGHKSVSWYQQVLGQGPQFIFQYYEKEERGRGNFPDRFSARQFPNYSSELNVNALLLGDSALYLCASSLLVGNLGTEAFFGQGTRLTVV.

This chain links TRBV10-1 with TRBJ2-2; the match to TRBD2 covers 8 bases. This CDR3 is built from 14 residues. V shed 6 bases, J shed 0 bases, and the junction held 0 bases outside the gene matches. Germline V gives CDR1 WNHNN, CDR2 SYGVQD (reference sequence). CDR3 protein: CASRTSANTGELFF. The DNA for the CDR3 is TGCGCCAGCAGGACTAGCGCGAACACCGGGGAGCTGTTTTTT.

The V and J genes are TRBV29-1 and TRBJ2-2, with D hard to call. This CDR3 comprises 13 residues. With 4 bases removed from V and 4 bases from J, the gap between germline ends came to 10 bases. Germline V CDR1 and CDR2: SQVTM, ANQGSEA. CDR3 sequence reads: CSVGELGTGELFF. CDR3 bases: TGCAGCGTTGGGGAATTAGGCACCGGGGAGCTGTTTTTT.

For this clonotype: This may arise from a read error, as a much more abundant clone is one base away. This chain connects TRBV7-6 to TRBJ1-6, with TRBD1 matching 8 bases. The CDR3 runs 14 residues. Per germline, CDR1 SGHVS and CDR2 FNYEAQ. CDR3 nucleotide sequence: TGTGCCAGCAGCTATGGACAGGGCGGTTCACCCCCCCACTTT. This sequence encodes CASSYGQGGSPPHF.

V gene TRBV7-2 combines with J gene TRBJ1-1, with D perhaps TRBD1 (6 bases). There are 14 residues in the CDR3. V was clipped by 0 bases and J by 10 bases, with 15 bases between them. Germline values: CDR1 SGHTA, CDR2 FQGNSA. The CDR3 loop is CASSLASAWGAAFF. The CDR3 nucleotides read TGTGCCAGCAGCTTAGCGTCAGCTTGGGGGGCAGCTTTCTTT.

This clonotype has more than one count but fewer than ten. V gene TRBV7-8 combines with J gene TRBJ2-1; 14 bases align to TRBD2. Germline loops: CDR1 SGHVS, CDR2 FQNEAQ. This CDR3 contains 16 residues. V shed 4 bases, J shed 13 bases, and the junction held 12 bases outside the gene matches. The CDR3 here is CASSSQRLAGGSNQFF. The CDR3 bases are TGTGCCAGCAGCTCGCAGCGACTAGCGGGGGGGTCCAATCAGTTCTTC.

V gene TRBV9 combines with J gene TRBJ1-2, with a tentative D call TRBD1 (6 bases). V shed 0 bases and J shed 5 bases, with 11 bases lying between them. CDR1 and CDR2 (germline): SGDLS, YYNGEE. The CDR3 consists of 14 residues. This CDR3 reads CASSVAGAGYGYTF. The CDR3 DNA sequence: TGTGCCAGCAGCGTAGCGGGGGCAGGGTATGGCTACACCTTC.

This clonotype was found many times. This sequence joins TRBV18 and TRBJ2-3; 7 bases map to TRBD2. Trimming at V came to 3 bases and at J to 6 bases, leaving 12 bases not matched to a gene. The germline CDR1 and CDR2 sequences are KGHSH and LQKENI. The CDR3 contains 16 residues. The CDR3 is CASSPGSGAARDTQYF. The CDR3 DNA follows: TGTGCCAGCTCACCTGGGAGCGGGGCGGCTCGTGATACGCAGTATTTT.